This passage covers 27 T cell receptor beta chains from one sample sequenced in a study of blood T cell repertoires in COVID-19. Sequencing was performed with immunoSEQ multiplex PCR; in TCRdb, only in-frame clones are kept and a portion is missing. The top ten hold about a tenth of the sample, which has almost 100,000 clones, 86% seen once. Sequenced sample: peripheral blood. These receptors were obtained from a man aged 50 or older with acute or convalescent COVID-19.

In nucleotides, the CDR3 is TGTGCCAGCAGCTTTGCCCCGGACAGGGGTAATTCACCCCTCCACTTT. It specifies CASSFAPDRGNSPLHF. The chain combines TRBV5-8 with TRBJ1-6, with 9 positions matching TRBD1. CDR1 and CDR2 (germline): SGHTS, YDEGEE. The CDR3 has 16 residues. V trimming: 2 bases; J trimming: 6 bases; junction bases outside the gene matches: 6. Combining the CDR3 with reference TRBV5-8 and TRBJ1-6 gives the whole variable domain EAGVTQSPTHLIKTRGQQATLRCSPISGHTSVYWYQQALGLGLQFLLWYDEGEERNRGNFPPRFSGRQFPNYSSELNVNALELEDSALYLCASSFAPDRGNSPLHFGNGTRLTVT.

The chain combines TRBV5-4 with TRBJ1-2, with a possible D match to TRBD1 (5 bases). Looked up from germline, CDR1 is SGHNT and CDR2 is YYREEE (reference sequence). V was cut by 3 bases and J by 1 base, with 10 bases left in between. The CDR3 sequence is 14 residues long. CDR3 nucleotide sequence: TGTGCCAGCAGCTCCGGGGGGTTTAACTATGGCTACACCTTC. This translates into CASSSGGFNYGYTF.

The chain recombines TRBV11-2 with TRBJ2-7; D remains unclear. The CDR3 length is 14 residues. Germline V gene sequence: CDR1 SGHAT, CDR2 FQNNGV. V dropped 1 base and J dropped 1 base, with 8 bases sitting between them. For the CDR3, the DNA is TGTGCCAGCAGCTTAGTGGCATTTTCCTACGAGCAGTACTTC. Its protein product is CASSLVAFSYEQYF.

This chain joins TRBV5-6 and TRBJ2-3; D is unresolved. The CDR3 contains 11 residues. Germline CDR1 is SGHDT and CDR2 is YYEEEE. Between the trimmed V and J ends, which lost 4 bases and 6 bases, there was a span of 6 bases. The CDR3 loop reads CASSLLDTQYF. The CDR3 nucleotides are TGTGCCAGCAGCCTACTGGATACGCAGTATTTT.

The rearrangement links TRBV19 to TRBJ1-5, with TRBD1 identical over 9 bases. Germline-derived CDR1 and CDR2 are LNHDA and SQIVND (reference sequence). The CDR3 is made up of 12 amino acids. J lost 13 bases, V lost 2 bases, and 3 bases had no gene match. CDR3 in DNA: TGTGCCAGTAGTATAACCGGGACAGGGCAGCATTTT. Amino acids: CASSITGTGQHF. The full variable domain, with the rest looked up from reference TRBV19 and TRBJ1-5, is DGGITQSPKYLFRKEGQNVTLSCEQNLNHDAMYWYRQDPGQGLRLIYYSQIVNDFQKGDIAEGYSVSREKKESFPLTVTSAQKNPTAFYLCASSITGTGQHFGDGTRLSIL.

V and J are TRBV7-9 and TRBJ2-3, with D tentatively TRBD1 (5 bases). The CDR3 has 14 amino acids. V dropped 5 bases and J dropped 0 bases, with 9 bases sitting between them. Germline V CDR1 and CDR2: SEHNR, FQNEAQ (reference sequence). The CDR3 DNA sequence: TGTGCCAGCAGCCCAGGGCCTAGCACAGATACGCAGTATTTT. The encoded protein is CASSPGPSTDTQYF.

The chain uses TRBV24-1 and TRBJ2-5; 7 bases match TRBD1. CDR1 is KGHDR and CDR2 is SFDVKD in the germline V gene. The CDR3 loop spans 16 amino acids. J lost 7 bases, V lost 5 bases, and 15 bases had no gene match. CDR3 in DNA: TGTGCCACCAGTGGCCGGGACAGCAAGGGCTTAGGGACCCAGTACTTC. Protein: CATSGRDSKGLGTQYF.

The chain recombines TRBV2 with TRBJ2-3; tentatively, D is TRBD2 (7 bases). In germline, CDR1 is SNHLY, CDR2 FYNNEI. This CDR3 region has 22 residues. The V end was cut by 2 bases, the J end by 1 base, with 31 bases between. The CDR3 sequence is CASSERGTNGREWDRRTDTQYF. CDR3 in DNA: TGTGCCAGCAGTGAACGGGGGACAAACGGGCGGGAGTGGGATCGACGCACAGATACGCAGTATTTT.

This chain links TRBV7-9 with TRBJ2-7; 7 bases agree with TRBD1. The CDR3 is 16 residues long. V dropped 5 bases and J dropped 0; count of bases not matched to a gene: 10. The V gene's germline CDR1 is SEHNR and CDR2 FQNEAQ (reference sequence). This chain's CDR3 is CASSMGQPRSSYEQYF. CDR3 nucleotide sequence: TGTGCCAGCAGCATGGGACAGCCAAGGAGCTCCTACGAGCAGTACTTC.

V is TRBV16 and J is TRBJ1-5; possible D gene TRBD1, 6 bases. V was shortened by 4 bases and J by 5 bases, with 15 bases between the two germline ends. The CDR3 length is 15 residues. Germline-derived CDR1 and CDR2 are KGHSY and FQNENV. CDR3 in amino acids: CASSPDGGPHQPQHF. CDR3 coding DNA: TGTGCCAGCAGCCCCGACGGGGGGCCCCATCAGCCCCAGCATTTT.

The V and J genes are TRBV11-2 and TRBJ2-7; D may be TRBD2 (6 bases). V was clipped by 6 bases and J by 1 base, with 16 bases between them. Germline CDR1 and CDR2: SGHAT and FQNNGV. There are 15 residues in the CDR3. CDR3 DNA sequence: TGTGCCAGCAGATACGGGACTCCCCAATCCTACGAGCAGTACTTC. Residues: CASRYGTPQSYEQYF.

The chain links TRBV19 to TRBJ2-7; 10 bases are a match to TRBD2. J lost 1 base, V lost 5 bases, and 14 bases had no gene match. Germline CDR1 LNHDA, CDR2 SQIVND (reference sequence). The CDR3 is 18 amino acids. CDR3 DNA sequence: TGTGCCAGTAGTTTCCCCTCCTCGGGACTAGCGTTTTCCTACGAGCAGTACTTC. Translation: CASSFPSSGLAFSYEQYF.

V gene TRBV12-3 or TRBV12-4 combines with J gene TRBJ1-1; perhaps TRBD1 as D (6 bases). The CDR3 extends over 13 amino acids. The ends were cut back, 2 bases at V and 3 bases at J, with 7 bases in the middle. CDR3 nucleotides: TGTGCCAGCAGTTTACAGGGGTACACTGAAGCTTTCTTT. Its protein is CASSLQGYTEAFF.

This chain uses TRBV5-4 with TRBJ2-7, with a tentative D call TRBD1 (7 bases). V gave up 4 bases and J gave up 2 bases, with 22 bases separating them. Germline CDR1 reads SGHNT; CDR2 reads YYREEE (reference sequence). The CDR3 contains 17 residues. The CDR3 sequence is CASSGGQPGQKPYEQYF. The CDR3 DNA follows: TGTGCCAGCAGCGGGGGGCAACCGGGACAGAAACCCTACGAGCAGTACTTC.

The rearrangement links TRBV29-1 to TRBJ1-1; TRBD1 might be the D (5 bases). Germline values: CDR1 SQVTM, CDR2 ANQGSEA. Between the trimmed V and J ends, which lost 4 bases and 1 base, there was a span of 13 bases. The CDR3 sequence is 14 residues long. For the CDR3, the DNA is TGCAGCGTTGTTCAGGCAGGGAAGAACACTGAAGCTTTCTTT. Its translation is CSVVQAGKNTEAFF.

This chain joins TRBV30 and TRBJ1-3; D perhaps matches TRBD1 (6 bases). Trimming removed 3 bases from V and 0 bases from J, with 12 bases in between. The CDR3 loop spans 15 amino acids. The germline V gene encodes CDR1 GTSNPN and CDR2 SVGIG (reference sequence). The CDR3 DNA reads TGTGCCTGGAGGGACGGGACAAGCTCTGGAAACACCATATATTTT. Residues: CAWRDGTSSGNTIYF.

V is TRBV5-1 and J is TRBJ2-1; possible D gene TRBD1, 5 bases. The germline V gene encodes CDR1 SGHRS and CDR2 YFSETQ. The CDR3 contains 14 residues. V lost 2 bases to trimming and J lost 2 bases, with 8 bases between them. The CDR3 DNA is TGCGCCAGCAGCTTCGGACAAGCCTACAATGAGCAGTTCTTC. This translates into CASSFGQAYNEQFF.

This chain links TRBV3-1 (or the pseudogene TRBV3-2) with TRBJ1-2; D gene ambiguous. The CDR3 sequence is 12 residues long. V was clipped by 5 bases and J by 3 bases, with 7 bases between them. Germline V lookup: CDR1 LGHDT, CDR2 YNNKEL (reference sequence). CDR3 residues: CASSNNDYGYTF. CDR3 sequence (DNA): TGTGCCAGCAGCAATAATGACTATGGCTACACCTTC.

Only a few counts were recorded for this clone. At the DNA level, this CDR3 is encoded by other sequences in the same sample as well. V and J are TRBV18 and TRBJ2-7; 8 nucleotides agree with TRBD1. Germline values: CDR1 KGHSH, CDR2 LQKENI. The CDR3 totals 15 residues. The V segment lost 2 bases and the J segment 3 bases; nucleotides outside the gene matches: 6. The CDR3 protein is CASSPSRTGSYEQYF. CDR3 bases: TGTGCCAGCTCACCATCGCGGACAGGGAGCTACGAGCAGTACTTC.

The chain carries TRBV2 and TRBJ1-4; D unresolved. Trimming removed 2 bases from V and 3 bases from J, with 7 bases in between. Germline-derived CDR1 and CDR2 are SNHLY and FYNNEI. The CDR3 has 14 amino acids. Here the CDR3 DNA reads TGTGCCAGCAGTGAAACGACTGCTAATGAAAAACTGTTTTTT. Amino acids: CASSETTANEKLFF.

CDR3 loop: CASSLYGDRETEAFF. CDR3 DNA sequence: TGTGCCAGCAGTCTGTATGGGGACAGGGAAACTGAAGCTTTCTTT. This rearrangement joins TRBV4-2 to TRBJ1-1; 9 bases are a match to TRBD1. V lost 6 bases, J lost 5 bases, and 10 bases stayed unmatched. CDR1 is LGHNA and CDR2 is YNFKEQ in the germline V gene. This CDR3 is 15 amino acids long.

The chain uses TRBV6-2 or TRBV6-3 and TRBJ2-5; the D gene is possibly TRBD1 (6 bases). Deletions cut 0 bases from V and 5 bases from J, with 13 bases between. This CDR3 comprises 15 residues. CDR1 is MNHEY, CDR2 SVGEGT, per germline. Written as DNA, the CDR3 is TGTGCCAGCAGTTACTCGGGGACAAGGCGGGAGACCCAGTACTTC. It translates to CASSYSGTRRETQYF.

The chain uses TRBV30 and TRBJ2-2; D unresolved. The CDR3 contains 13 residues. Germline CDR1 is GTSNPN and CDR2 is SVGIG (reference sequence). Deletions cut 1 base from V and 1 base from J, with 4 bases between. CDR3 bases: TGTGCCTGGAGTGCCGGGAACACCGGGGAGCTGTTTTTT. The encoded protein is CAWSAGNTGELFF.

The rearrangement joins TRBV18 to TRBJ2-5; D unresolved. Between the trimmed V and J ends, which lost 3 bases and 5 bases, there was a span of 16 bases. This CDR3 comprises 15 residues. CDR1 is KGHSH, CDR2 LQKENI, per germline. The CDR3 nucleotides read TGTGCCAGCTCACCCCCCGGCTACGACACCGAGACCCAGTACTTC. It translates to CASSPPGYDTETQYF.

The count of this clone is one. Other DNA sequences of this sample code for an identical CDR3. J is TRBJ1-2 and V is TRBV3-1 (or the pseudogene TRBV3-2), with D unresolved. Per germline, CDR1 LGHDT and CDR2 YNNKEL (reference sequence). Trimming cost V 1 base and J 7 bases, with 4 bases left between them. The CDR3 contains 11 residues. The CDR3 is CASSQGAGYTF. For the CDR3, the DNA is TGTGCCAGCAGCCAAGGAGCTGGCTACACCTTC.

V gene TRBV5-6 combines with J gene TRBJ1-5; D remains unclear. Germline assignment: CDR1 SGHDT and CDR2 YYEEEE. CDR3 length: 12 residues. V shed 3 bases and J shed 5 bases, with 6 bases lying between them. CDR3 residues: CASSYGYQPQHF. The CDR3 DNA follows: TGTGCCAGCAGCTACGGTTATCAGCCCCAGCATTTT.

The chain carries TRBV7-9 and TRBJ2-5; tentative D call: TRBD2 (5 bases). The length of the CDR3 is 14 residues. Trimming cost V 3 bases and J 1 base, with 9 bases left between them. In germline, CDR1 is SEHNR, CDR2 FQNEAQ (reference sequence). The CDR3 region is CASSFTLAQETQYF. CDR3 coding DNA: TGTGCCAGCAGCTTTACTCTAGCCCAAGAGACCCAGTACTTC.